The rows below give T cell receptor beta chains drawn from one sample of a study of OX40 agonist ivuxolimab in advanced cancers. Measured with immunoSEQ multiplex PCR; TCRdb has only the in-frame clones, and not every one. This table holds tens of thousands of clones, around 80% found once. This specimen consisted of CD4+ or CD8+ T cells sorted from blood, obtained in a trial of the OX40 agonist ivuxolimab. The receptors stem from an adult with an advanced solid tumor such as melanoma, head and neck, liver or kidney cancer. CDR3s include the opening cysteine and the closing phenylalanine or tryptophan. The order of the fields is CDR3 DNA, CDR3 protein, D gene, clone size, J gene, V gene. A D gene is named only where the DNA matches it firmly. Part of the rows lack a size; the others show once, few, many or a class for expanded clones.

CDR3 DNA: TGTGCCAGCAGTAACCCGTTCCCTTTCCTGGACCCCACCTACGAGCAGTACTTC
CDR3 protein: CASSNPFPFLDPTYEQYF
D gene: .
clone size: few
J gene: TRBJ2-7
V gene: TRBV11-2

CDR3 DNA: TGTGCCACCGCGCGTCAGATGGAGAATGAGCAGTTCTTC
CDR3 protein: CATARQMENEQFF
D gene: .
clone size: .
J gene: TRBJ2-1
V gene: TRBV5-4

CDR3 DNA: TGTGCCAGCAGTGACCGGGACAGCCTTCGGAATACGCAGTATTTT
CDR3 protein: CASSDRDSLRNTQYF
D gene: TRBD1
clone size: .
J gene: TRBJ2-3
V gene: TRBV6-1

CDR3 DNA: TGCGCCAGCAGCTTGATGTCAGGGCAGGAGACCCAGTACTTC
CDR3 protein: CASSLMSGQETQYF
D gene: .
clone size: .
J gene: TRBJ2-5
V gene: TRBV5-1

CDR3 DNA: TGTGCCAGCAGTTCCAAGAGGGGGGGCCCTGGAGGGGCCAACGTCCTGACTTTC
CDR3 protein: CASSSKRGGPGGANVLTF
D gene: .
clone size: few
J gene: TRBJ2-6
V gene: TRBV7-8

CDR3 DNA: TGTGCCACCAGCAGCACCTTTAACAGGGGGGCTAATGAAAAACTGTTTTTT
CDR3 protein: CATSSTFNRGANEKLFF
D gene: TRBD1
clone size: .
J gene: TRBJ1-4
V gene: TRBV15

CDR3 DNA: TGTGTCAGCAGACGGGACCTAGCGGGGAGGGAGACCCAGTACTTC
CDR3 protein: CVSRRDLAGRETQYF
D gene: TRBD2
clone size: .
J gene: TRBJ2-5
V gene: TRBV5-4

CDR3 DNA: TGTGCCAGCACCGGACAGGGGGCCTATGGCTACACCTTC
CDR3 protein: CASTGQGAYGYTF
D gene: TRBD1
clone size: .
J gene: TRBJ1-2
V gene: TRBV6-5

CDR3 DNA: TGTGCCAGCAGCCGGCTGGACGGAGGTAATCAGCCCCAGCATTTT
CDR3 protein: CASSRLDGGNQPQHF
D gene: .
clone size: .
J gene: TRBJ1-5
V gene: TRBV6-5

CDR3 DNA: TGTGCCAGCAGCCAGCCCGAAAGGGGGAACACCGGGGAGCTGTTTTTT
CDR3 protein: CASSQPERGNTGELFF
D gene: .
clone size: .
J gene: TRBJ2-2
V gene: TRBV4-2

CDR3 DNA: TGTGCCAGCCTTGGACCTTCCTACGAGCAGTACTTC
CDR3 protein: CASLGPSYEQYF
D gene: .
clone size: few
J gene: TRBJ2-7
V gene: TRBV6-1

CDR3 DNA: TGTGCCAGCAATTGGGGTGACAGGGAATTAATAGCCAAAAACATTCAGTACTTC
CDR3 protein: CASNWGDRELIAKNIQYF
D gene: TRBD1
clone size: .
J gene: TRBJ2-4
V gene: TRBV2